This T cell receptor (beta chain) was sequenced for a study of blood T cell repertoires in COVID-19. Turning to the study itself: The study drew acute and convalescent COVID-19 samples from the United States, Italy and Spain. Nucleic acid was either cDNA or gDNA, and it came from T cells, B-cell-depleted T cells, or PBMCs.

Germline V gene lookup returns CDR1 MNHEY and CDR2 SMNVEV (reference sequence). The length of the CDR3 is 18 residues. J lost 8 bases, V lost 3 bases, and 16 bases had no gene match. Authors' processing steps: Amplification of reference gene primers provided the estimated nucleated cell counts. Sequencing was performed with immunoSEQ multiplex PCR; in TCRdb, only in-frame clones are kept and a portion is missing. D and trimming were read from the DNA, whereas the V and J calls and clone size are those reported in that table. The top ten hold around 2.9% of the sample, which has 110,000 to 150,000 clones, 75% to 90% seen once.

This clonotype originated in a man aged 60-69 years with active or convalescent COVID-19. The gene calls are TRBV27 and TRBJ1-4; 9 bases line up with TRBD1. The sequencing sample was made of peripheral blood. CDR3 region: CASSFLLGQGPYSEKLFF. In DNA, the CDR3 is TGTGCCAGCAGTTTTCTCCTGGGACAGGGTCCCTATTCGGAAAAACTGTTTTTT.